These 17 T cell receptor beta chains originate from one sample sequenced in a study of T cells in Graves' hyperthyroidism and ophthalmopathy. Amplification of TCR beta CDR3 regions used RNA as the template. RT-PCR in the first round (using the HTBI primer set) targeted the TCR CDR3. TCRdb reprocessed the multiplex PCR reads with MiXCR, giving one entry per CDR3 protein. This repertoire shows some 620,000 distinct CDR3 sequences, roughly 17% found once; its top ten account for around 4%. Sample: blood. These receptors originate from a woman aged 30 to 39 with Graves' hyperthyroidism.

The genes are TRBV20-1 and TRBJ2-5; D gene unclear. The V and J ends lost 6 bases and 9 bases respectively, with 20 bases between them. The CDR3 totals 13 residues. Germline V lookup: CDR1 DFQATT, CDR2 SNEGSKA (reference sequence). DNA for the CDR3: TGCAGTGCCCAAGGCCCAAACAAGGATGCCCAGTACTTC. Protein: CSAQGPNKDAQYF.

V and J are TRBV6-5 and TRBJ1-1, with 7 bases aligning to TRBD1. With 4 bases clipped from V and 8 bases from J, the junction kept 10 bases outside the gene matches. The germline CDR1 and CDR2 sequences are MNHEY and SVGAGI. The CDR3 covers 14 residues. The CDR3 DNA follows: TGTGCCAGCAGTTTAACCCGGGACAGCCTAGAAGCTTTCTTT. Amino acids: CASSLTRDSLEAFF.

This clonotype turned up a few times. V is TRBV3-1 and J is TRBJ1-1; the D is unclear. The germline V gene encodes CDR1 LGHDT and CDR2 YNNKEL (reference sequence). V shed 2 bases and J shed 2 bases, with 6 bases lying between them. CDR3 length: 13 amino acids. The CDR3 sequence: CASSQPPNTEAFF. CDR3 bases: TGTGCCAGCAGCCAACCCCCTAACACTGAAGCTTTCTTT.

This clonotype was seen many times. This chain connects TRBV18 to TRBJ2-5, with TRBD2 as a possible D gene (6 bases). CDR3 size: 14 residues. With 2 bases removed from V and 5 bases from J, the gap between germline ends came to 12 bases. CDR1 is KGHSH, CDR2 LQKENI, per germline. The CDR3 loop reads CASSPSGRSETQYF. The CDR3 coding sequence is TGTGCCAGCTCACCATCAGGGAGGTCGGAGACCCAGTACTTC.

This clonotype was picked up a small number of times. The genes are TRBV5-5 and TRBJ1-1, with a tentative D call TRBD1 (6 bases). CDR1 is SGHKS, CDR2 YYEKEE, per germline (reference sequence). V lost 3 bases to trimming and J lost 5 bases, with 17 bases between them. This CDR3 region has 15 residues. CDR3 coding DNA: TGTGCCAGCAGCTGGGGAGGGGGGGGGCGAACTGAAGCTTTCTTT. Protein: CASSWGGGGRTEAFF.

This clonotype was detected many times. The rearrangement joins TRBV6-2 or TRBV6-3 to TRBJ2-3; tentatively, D is TRBD2 (6 bases). Germline CDR1 MNHEY, CDR2 SVGEGT. Trimming took off 10 bases at V and 3 bases at J, with 17 bases between the two ends. The CDR3 is 14 residues long. CDR3 DNA: TGTGCCACCGGGCGGGACCAATCTACAGATACGCAGTATTTT. Amino acids: CATGRDQSTDTQYF.

The chain links TRBV9 to TRBJ1-6; D unclear. Germline V lookup: CDR1 SGDLS, CDR2 YYNGEE. The CDR3 is 12 amino acids. Between the trimmed V and J ends, which lost 1 base and 7 bases, there was a span of 3 bases. The CDR3 DNA follows: TGTGCCAGCAGCGTACTCAATTCACCCCTCCACTTT. This encodes CASSVLNSPLHF.

The V call is TRBV28, the J call TRBJ2-5, with TRBD2 identical over 14 bases. Germline CDR1 MDHEN, CDR2 SYDVKM. This CDR3 region has 18 residues. The V segment lost 5 bases and the J segment 1 base; nucleotides outside the gene matches: 9. CDR3 protein: CASSTRGGTSGGQETQYF. CDR3 bases: TGTGCCAGCAGTACGCGAGGGGGGACTAGCGGGGGCCAAGAGACCCAGTACTTC.

This clonotype was observed many times. This chain joins TRBV28 and TRBJ1-2; the match to TRBD1 covers 8 bases. The CDR3 runs to 13 residues. V lost 4 bases to trimming and J lost 4 bases; unmatched junction nucleotides: 2. From germline, CDR1 is MDHEN and CDR2 SYDVKM. CDR3 coding DNA: TGTGCCAGCAGTTCGGGACAGGTCTATGGCTACACCTTC. Its translation: CASSSGQVYGYTF.

This clonotype has a count of ten or more. CDR3 coding DNA: TGTGCCAGCAGTTACTGGGGGGTAAGGGGTGAGCAGTACTTC. This encodes CASSYWGVRGEQYF. V is TRBV6-1 and J is TRBJ2-7; possible D gene TRBD2, 6 bases. There are 14 residues in the CDR3. The germline V gene has CDR1 MNHNS and CDR2 SASEGT. Trimming stripped 5 bases from V and 7 bases from J, with 18 bases between.

The J gene is TRBJ1-2, the V gene TRBV10-2; 9 nucleotides match TRBD1. CDR1 is WSHSY and CDR2 is SAAADI in the germline V gene. This CDR3 has 13 residues. Losses at the gene ends were 4 bases for V and 5 bases for J; bases not matched to a gene: 2. The CDR3 here is CASSGTGEYGYTF. The DNA for the CDR3 is TGCGCCAGCAGTGGGACAGGGGAGTATGGCTACACCTTC.

Worth noting for this clonotype: Possible read error: a much larger clone is one base away. The J gene is TRBJ1-5, the V gene TRBV6-2 or TRBV6-3; D ambiguous. The CDR3 loop spans 15 amino acids. Looked up from germline, CDR1 is MNHEY and CDR2 is SVGEGT. Written as DNA, the CDR3 is TGTGCCAGCAGGGAGGGTCTCCTCTGGAATCGGCCCCAGCATTTT. This translates into CASREGLLWNRPQHF.

The V call is TRBV6-1, the J call TRBJ2-5, with TRBD2 matching over 7 bases. The V segment lost 6 bases and the J segment 4 bases; nucleotides outside the gene matches: 8. Germline CDR1 and CDR2: MNHNS and SASEGT. This CDR3 comprises 14 residues. CDR3 bases: TGTGCCAGCAGCCCCGCGGGAGTAGTAGAGACCCAGTACTTC. This gives the protein CASSPAGVVETQYF.

This clonotype appeared a few times. The chain carries TRBV19 and TRBJ1-1, with D perhaps matching TRBD1 (5 bases). Trimming took 8 bases from V and 7 from J, leaving 17 bases between them. The CDR3 totals 13 residues. The germline gives CDR1 LNHDA, CDR2 SQIVND (reference sequence). Here the CDR3 reads CASSMGGFGEAFF. CDR3 nucleotides: TGTGCCAGTTCCATGGGGGGATTCGGTGAAGCTTTCTTT.

The V gene is TRBV19, the J gene TRBJ1-2, with D maybe TRBD1 (6 bases). The CDR3 loop spans 15 amino acids. Germline V gives CDR1 LNHDA, CDR2 SQIVND (reference sequence). Trimming cost V 1 base and J 2 bases, with 11 bases left between them. CDR3 protein: CASSIASQGNYGYTF. CDR3 in DNA: TGTGCCAGTAGTATAGCTTCCCAGGGGAACTATGGCTACACCTTC.

This clonotype was recorded at least ten times. The chain employs TRBV28 and TRBJ2-7; D perhaps matches TRBD1 (5 bases). Between the trimmed V and J ends, which lost 1 base and 9 bases, there was a span of 22 bases. There are 16 residues in the CDR3. Germline V lookup: CDR1 MDHEN, CDR2 SYDVKM. The CDR3 coding sequence is TGTGCCAGCAGTTTATTCAGGGAACAGAAGTATAAGGTGCAGTACTTC. This codes for CASSLFREQKYKVQYF.

This clonotype was counted ten times or more. The chain has TRBV27 and TRBJ2-7; no reliable D call. The CDR3 runs 13 residues. Germline CDR1 reads MNHEY; CDR2 reads SMNVEV (reference sequence). Trimming pared 8 bases from V and 2 bases from J, leaving 13 bases between. CDR3 region: CASGLVRPYEQYF. In nucleotides, the CDR3 is TGTGCCAGCGGGCTAGTCCGGCCCTACGAGCAGTACTTC.